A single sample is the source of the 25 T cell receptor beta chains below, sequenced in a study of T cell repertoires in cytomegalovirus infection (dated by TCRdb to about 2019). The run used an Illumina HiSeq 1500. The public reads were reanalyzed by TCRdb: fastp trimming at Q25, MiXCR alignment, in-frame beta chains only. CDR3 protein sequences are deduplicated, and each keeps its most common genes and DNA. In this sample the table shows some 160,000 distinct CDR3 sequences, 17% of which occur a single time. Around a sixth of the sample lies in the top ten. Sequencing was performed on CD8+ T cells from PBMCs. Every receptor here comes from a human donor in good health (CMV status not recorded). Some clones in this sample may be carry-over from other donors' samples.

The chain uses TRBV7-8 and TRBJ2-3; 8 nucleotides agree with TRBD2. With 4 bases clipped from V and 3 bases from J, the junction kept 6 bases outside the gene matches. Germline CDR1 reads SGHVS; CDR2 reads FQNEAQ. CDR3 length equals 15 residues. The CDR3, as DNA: TGTGCCAGCAGCTCCCGTGCGGGGGGTACAGATACGCAGTATTTT. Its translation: CASSSRAGGTDTQYF. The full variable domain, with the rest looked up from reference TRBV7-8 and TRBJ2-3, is GAGVSQSPRYKVAKRGQDVALRCDPISGHVSLFWYQQALGQGPEFLTYFQNEAQLDKSGLPSDRFFAERPEGSVSTLKIQRTQQEDSAVYLCASSSRAGGTDTQYFGPGTRLTVL.

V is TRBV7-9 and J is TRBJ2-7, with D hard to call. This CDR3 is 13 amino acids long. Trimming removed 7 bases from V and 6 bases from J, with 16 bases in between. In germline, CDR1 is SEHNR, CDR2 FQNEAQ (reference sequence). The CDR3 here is CASTRQLSGEQYF. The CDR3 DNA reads TGTGCCAGCACCCGCCAACTTTCGGGCGAGCAGTACTTC.

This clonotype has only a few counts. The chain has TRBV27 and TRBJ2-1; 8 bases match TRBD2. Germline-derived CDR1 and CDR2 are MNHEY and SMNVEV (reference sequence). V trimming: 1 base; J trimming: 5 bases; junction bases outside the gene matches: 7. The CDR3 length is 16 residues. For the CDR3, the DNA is TGTGCCAGCAGTTTATTCGGAGCGGGGGCCCACAATGAGCAGTTCTTC. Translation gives CASSLFGAGAHNEQFF.

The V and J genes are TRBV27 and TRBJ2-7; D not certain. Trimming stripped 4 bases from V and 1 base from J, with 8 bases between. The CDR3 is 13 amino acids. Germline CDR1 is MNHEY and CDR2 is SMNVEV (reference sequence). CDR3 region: CASSYVSSYEQYF. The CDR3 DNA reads TGTGCCAGCAGTTATGTCAGTTCCTACGAGCAGTACTTC.

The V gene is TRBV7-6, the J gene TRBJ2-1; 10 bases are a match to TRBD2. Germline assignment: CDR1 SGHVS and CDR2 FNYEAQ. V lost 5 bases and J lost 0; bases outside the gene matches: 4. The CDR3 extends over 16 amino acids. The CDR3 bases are TGTGCCAGCAGCGATAGCGGGGGGAGCTCCTACAATGAGCAGTTCTTC. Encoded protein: CASSDSGGSSYNEQFF. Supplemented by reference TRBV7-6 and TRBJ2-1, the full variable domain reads GAGVSQSPRYKVTKRGQDVALRCDPISGHVSLYWYRQALGQGPEFLTYFNYEAQQDKSGLPNDRFSAERPEGSISTLTIQRTEQRDSAMYRCASSDSGGSSYNEQFFGPGTRLTVL.

Here the CDR3 reads CASRSLWDTGNTIYF. In DNA, the CDR3 is TGTGCCAGCAGATCGCTTTGGGACACTGGAAACACCATATATTTT. V gene TRBV12-3 or TRBV12-4 combines with J gene TRBJ1-3, with D perhaps TRBD1 (6 bases). Trimming cost V 6 bases and J 2 bases, with 14 bases left between them. The CDR3 consists of 15 residues.

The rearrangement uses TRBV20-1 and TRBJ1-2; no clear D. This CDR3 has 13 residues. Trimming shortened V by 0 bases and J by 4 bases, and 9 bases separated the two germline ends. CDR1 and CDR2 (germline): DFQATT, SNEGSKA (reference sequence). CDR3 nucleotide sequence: TGCAGTGCTAGAGATCGAGGAATCTATGGCTACACCTTC. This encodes CSARDRGIYGYTF.

The CDR3 DNA reads as TGTGCCAGCAGCCACCGAGCCGGTGAGCAGTTCTTC. The encoded protein is CASSHRAGEQFF. The V call is TRBV7-9, the J call TRBJ2-1; D gene ambiguous. Germline CDR1 SEHNR, CDR2 FQNEAQ (reference sequence). This CDR3 is built from 12 residues. Trimming pared 5 bases from V and 9 bases from J, leaving 11 bases between. The whole variable domain, remainder taken from reference TRBV7-9 and TRBJ2-1, is DTGVSQNPRHKITKRGQNVTFRCDPISEHNRLYWYRQTLGQGPEFLTYFQNEAQLEKSRLLSDRFSAERPKGSFSTLEIQRTEQGDSAMYLCASSHRAGEQFFGPGTRLTVL.

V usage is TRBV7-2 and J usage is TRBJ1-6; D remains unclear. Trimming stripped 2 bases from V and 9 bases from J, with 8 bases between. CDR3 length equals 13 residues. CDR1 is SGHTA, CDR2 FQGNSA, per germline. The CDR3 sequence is CASSLHEFSPLHF. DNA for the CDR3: TGTGCCAGCAGCTTACATGAGTTTTCACCCCTCCACTTT.

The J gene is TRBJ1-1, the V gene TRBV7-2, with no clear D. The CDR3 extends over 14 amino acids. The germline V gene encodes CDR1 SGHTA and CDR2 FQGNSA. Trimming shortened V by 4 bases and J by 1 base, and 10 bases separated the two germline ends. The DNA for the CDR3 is TGTGCCAGCAGCTATGTGACCAAGAACACTGAAGCTTTCTTT. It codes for CASSYVTKNTEAFF.

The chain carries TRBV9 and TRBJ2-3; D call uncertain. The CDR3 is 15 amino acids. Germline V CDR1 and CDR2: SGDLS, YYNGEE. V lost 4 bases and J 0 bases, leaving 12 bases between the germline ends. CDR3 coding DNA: TGTGCCAGCAGCCCCCGGCGTACTAGCACAGATACGCAGTATTTT. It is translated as CASSPRRTSTDTQYF.

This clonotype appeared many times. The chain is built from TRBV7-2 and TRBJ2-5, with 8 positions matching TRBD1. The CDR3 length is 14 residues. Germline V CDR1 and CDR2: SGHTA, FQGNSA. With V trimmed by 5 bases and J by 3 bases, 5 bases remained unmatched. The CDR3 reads CASSVDRAEETQYF. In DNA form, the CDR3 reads TGTGCCAGCAGCGTGGACAGGGCTGAAGAGACCCAGTACTTC.

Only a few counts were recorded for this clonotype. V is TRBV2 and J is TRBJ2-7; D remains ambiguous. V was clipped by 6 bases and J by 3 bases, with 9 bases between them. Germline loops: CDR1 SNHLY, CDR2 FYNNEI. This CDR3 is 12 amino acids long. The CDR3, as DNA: TGTGCCAGCAGACTCCCACTCTACGAGCAGTACTTC. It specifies CASRLPLYEQYF.

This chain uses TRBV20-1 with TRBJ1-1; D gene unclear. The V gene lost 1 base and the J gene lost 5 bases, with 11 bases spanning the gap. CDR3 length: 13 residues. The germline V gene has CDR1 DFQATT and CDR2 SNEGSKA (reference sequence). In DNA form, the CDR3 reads TGCAGTGCTAGAGGAGTGGTTGGGACTGAAGCTTTCTTT. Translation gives CSARGVVGTEAFF.

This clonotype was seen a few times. The CDR3 spells CASSRIPYEQYF. CDR3 DNA: TGTGCCAGCAGTCGAATTCCCTACGAGCAGTACTTC. This chain connects TRBV28 to TRBJ2-7; no clear D. The V end lost 5 bases, the J end lost 2 bases, and 7 bases lay between the germline ends. Germline V gene lookup returns CDR1 MDHEN and CDR2 SYDVKM. The CDR3 consists of 12 residues. Using reference TRBV28 and TRBJ2-7 for the parts outside the CDR3, the full variable domain is DVKVTQSSRYLVKRTGEKVFLECVQDMDHENMFWYRQDPGLGLRLIYFSYDVKMKEKGDIPEGYSVSREKKERFSLILESASTNQTSMYLCASSRIPYEQYFGPGTRLTVT.

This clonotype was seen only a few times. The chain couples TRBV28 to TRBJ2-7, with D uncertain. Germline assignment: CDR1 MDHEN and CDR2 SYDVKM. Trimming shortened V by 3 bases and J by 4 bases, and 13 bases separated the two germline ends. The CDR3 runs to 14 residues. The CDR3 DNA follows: TGTGCCAGCAGTTTTCCCACGGATAAATACGAGCAGTACTTC. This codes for CASSFPTDKYEQYF.

DNA for the CDR3: TGTGCCAGCAGTGTCCTTGGATCCTACGAGCAGTACTTC. Translation: CASSVLGSYEQYF. The chain is built from TRBV6-2 or TRBV6-3 and TRBJ2-7, with unresolved D. Germline CDR1 and CDR2: MNHEY and SVGEGT. Trimming took off 5 bases at V and 1 base at J, with 9 bases between the two ends. The CDR3 is 13 amino acids.

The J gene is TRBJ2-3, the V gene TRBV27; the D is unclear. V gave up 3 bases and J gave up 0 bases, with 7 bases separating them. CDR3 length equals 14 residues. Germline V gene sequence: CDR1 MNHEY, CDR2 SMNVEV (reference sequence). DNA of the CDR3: TGTGCCAGCAGTTTTGGCCCTAGCACAGATACGCAGTATTTT. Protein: CASSFGPSTDTQYF.

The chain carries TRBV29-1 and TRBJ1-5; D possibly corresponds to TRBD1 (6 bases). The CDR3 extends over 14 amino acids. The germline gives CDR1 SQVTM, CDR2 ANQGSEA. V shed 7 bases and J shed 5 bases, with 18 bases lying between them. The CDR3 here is CSGQGGQYHQPQHF. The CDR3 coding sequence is TGCAGCGGCCAGGGAGGACAGTACCATCAGCCCCAGCATTTT.

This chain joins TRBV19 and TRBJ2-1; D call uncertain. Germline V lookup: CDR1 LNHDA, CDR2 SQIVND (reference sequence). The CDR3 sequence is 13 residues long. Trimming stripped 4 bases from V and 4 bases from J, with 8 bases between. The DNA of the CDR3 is TGTGCCAGTAGTAAGGTGATTTACAATGAGCAGTTCTTC. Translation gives CASSKVIYNEQFF.

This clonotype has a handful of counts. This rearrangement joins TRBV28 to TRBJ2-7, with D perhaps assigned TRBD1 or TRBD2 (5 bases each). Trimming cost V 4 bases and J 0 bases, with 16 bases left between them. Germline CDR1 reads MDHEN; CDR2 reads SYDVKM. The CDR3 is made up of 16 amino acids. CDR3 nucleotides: TGTGCCAGCAGTTCGACCTGGGACCACCTCTCCTACGAGCAGTACTTC. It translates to CASSSTWDHLSYEQYF. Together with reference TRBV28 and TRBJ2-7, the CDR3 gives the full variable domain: DVKVTQSSRYLVKRTGEKVFLECVQDMDHENMFWYRQDPGLGLRLIYFSYDVKMKEKGDIPEGYSVSREKKERFSLILESASTNQTSMYLCASSSTWDHLSYEQYFGPGTRLTVT.

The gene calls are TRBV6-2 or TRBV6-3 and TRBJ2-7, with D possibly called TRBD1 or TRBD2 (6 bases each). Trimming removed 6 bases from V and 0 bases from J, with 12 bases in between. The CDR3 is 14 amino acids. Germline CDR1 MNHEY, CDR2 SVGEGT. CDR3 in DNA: TGTGCCAGCAGCATTCGGGGGCTCTCCTACGAGCAGTACTTC. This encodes CASSIRGLSYEQYF.

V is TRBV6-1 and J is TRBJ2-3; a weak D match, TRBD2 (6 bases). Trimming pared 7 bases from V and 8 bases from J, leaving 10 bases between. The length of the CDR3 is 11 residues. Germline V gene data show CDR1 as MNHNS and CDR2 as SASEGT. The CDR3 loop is CASTVEGTQYF. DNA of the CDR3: TGTGCCAGCACTGTGGAGGGTACGCAGTATTTT.

This CDR3 reads CASSQGQGRDTEAFF. As DNA, the CDR3 is TGCGCCAGCAGCCAGGGACAGGGCCGGGACACTGAAGCTTTCTTT. The chain employs TRBV4-3 and TRBJ1-1; 9 bases map to TRBD1. V lost 3 bases to trimming and J lost 3 bases; unmatched junction nucleotides: 5. Germline V gives CDR1 LGHNA, CDR2 YSLEER. The CDR3 has 15 amino acids.

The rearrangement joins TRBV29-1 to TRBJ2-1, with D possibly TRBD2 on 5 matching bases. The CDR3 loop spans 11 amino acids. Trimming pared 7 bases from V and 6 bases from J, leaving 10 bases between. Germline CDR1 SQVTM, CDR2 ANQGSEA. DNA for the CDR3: TGCAGCGCCCTAGCTCCCAATGAGCAGTTCTTC. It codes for CSALAPNEQFF.